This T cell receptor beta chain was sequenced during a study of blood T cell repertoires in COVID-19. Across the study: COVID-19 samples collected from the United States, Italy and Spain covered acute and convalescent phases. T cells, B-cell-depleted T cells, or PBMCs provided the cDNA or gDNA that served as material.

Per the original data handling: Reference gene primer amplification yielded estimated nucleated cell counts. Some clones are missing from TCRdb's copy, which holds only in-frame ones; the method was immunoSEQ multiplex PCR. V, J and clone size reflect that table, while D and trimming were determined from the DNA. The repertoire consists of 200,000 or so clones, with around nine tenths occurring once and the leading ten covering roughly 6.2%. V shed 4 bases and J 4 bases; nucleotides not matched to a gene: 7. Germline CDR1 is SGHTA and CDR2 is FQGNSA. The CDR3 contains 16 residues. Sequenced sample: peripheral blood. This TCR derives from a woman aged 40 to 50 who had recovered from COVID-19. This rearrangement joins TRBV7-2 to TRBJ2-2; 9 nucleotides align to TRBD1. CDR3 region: CASSSSRTGVTGELFF. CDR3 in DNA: TGTGCCAGCAGCTCCTCCCGGACAGGGGTCACCGGGGAGCTGTTTTTT.